Shown below are 18 T cell receptor beta chains from a single sample sequenced in a study of blood T cell repertoires in COVID-19. Libraries were prepared by immunoSEQ multiplex PCR; TCRdb keeps only in-frame clonotypes and omits some of them. The top ten clones hold over 8.5% of a sample with about 280,000 clones, under 90% of them seen once. Sequencing used peripheral blood. The receptors come from a woman aged 25 to 39 with COVID-19, enrolled during active disease.

The chain links TRBV5-4 to TRBJ1-2; the D is unclear. Germline V gives CDR1 SGHNT, CDR2 YYREEE (reference sequence). The CDR3 extends over 16 amino acids. V was pared by 4 bases and J by 4 bases, with 20 bases between. The CDR3 sequence: CASSPNPHAARYGYTF. In DNA form, the CDR3 reads TGTGCCAGCAGCCCGAACCCCCACGCGGCCCGCTATGGCTACACCTTC.

V gene TRBV6-5 combines with J gene TRBJ2-6; the D gene is possibly TRBD2 (5 bases). The CDR3 consists of 15 residues. Trimming stripped 8 bases from V and 0 bases from J, with 11 bases between. CDR1 is MNHEY, CDR2 SVGAGI, per germline. The CDR3 loop reads CASGKRSSGANVLTF. The CDR3 DNA reads TGTGCCAGCGGTAAGCGGAGCTCTGGGGCCAACGTCCTGACTTTC.

J is TRBJ2-1 and V is TRBV6-2 or TRBV6-3; D is ambiguous. This CDR3 comprises 15 residues. Trimming removed 3 bases from V and 0 bases from J, with 9 bases in between. In germline, CDR1 is MNHEY, CDR2 SVGEGT. This CDR3 is CASSYGSSSYNEQFF. The DNA for the CDR3 is TGTGCCAGCAGTTATGGGTCTAGCTCCTACAATGAGCAGTTCTTC.

This CDR3 reads CASSLADRGTDTQYF. CDR3 in DNA: TGTGCCAGCAGTTTAGCGGACAGGGGCACAGATACGCAGTATTTT. V is TRBV27 and J is TRBJ2-3, with TRBD1 matching over 8 bases. Germline CDR1 and CDR2: MNHEY and SMNVEV (reference sequence). J was trimmed by 1 base and V by 2 bases; bases with no gene match: 2. This CDR3 has 15 residues.

This chain joins TRBV4-1 and TRBJ1-1; D is ambiguous. This CDR3 has 14 amino acids. Between the trimmed V and J ends, which lost 0 bases and 0 bases, there was a span of 5 bases. Germline lookup yields CDR1 MGHRA and CDR2 YSYEKL. The CDR3 region is CASSQDQMNTEAFF. In DNA, the CDR3 is TGCGCCAGCAGCCAAGACCAGATGAACACTGAAGCTTTCTTT.

As DNA, the CDR3 is TGTGCCAGCAGCCCCTTGGACAGGCCCTATAATTCACCCCTCCACTTT. This codes for CASSPLDRPYNSPLHF. V is TRBV9 and J is TRBJ1-6; 7 bases agree with TRBD1. Germline V gene data show CDR1 as SGDLS and CDR2 as YYNGEE. This CDR3 region has 16 residues. After removal of 4 bases from V and 2 bases from J, the junction contained 6 bases not matched to a gene. Drawing the rest from reference TRBV9 and TRBJ1-6, the complete variable domain is DSGVTQTPKHLITATGQRVTLRCSPRSGDLSVYWYQQSLDQGLQFLIQYYNGEERAKGNILERFSAQQFPDLHSELNLSSLELGDSALYFCASSPLDRPYNSPLHFGNGTRLTVT.

V usage is TRBV11-2 and J usage is TRBJ2-6; D is unresolved. The germline V gene encodes CDR1 SGHAT and CDR2 FQNNGV. Trimming stripped 2 bases from V and 4 bases from J, with 6 bases between. The CDR3 has 14 amino acids. The CDR3 nucleotides read TGTGCCAGCAGCTTATATTCCGGGGCCAACGTCCTGACTTTC. Translation gives CASSLYSGANVLTF.

V and J are TRBV6-1 and TRBJ2-4; the D is unclear. Germline V gives CDR1 MNHNS, CDR2 SASEGT. The CDR3 runs 15 residues. V shed 2 bases and J shed 8 bases, with 16 bases lying between them. The CDR3 region is CASSELIEGQDIQYF. The CDR3 coding sequence is TGTGCCAGCAGTGAACTGATTGAAGGTCAGGACATTCAGTACTTC.

The V call is TRBV19, the J call TRBJ1-3; D ambiguous. The CDR3 length is 15 residues. Germline lookup yields CDR1 LNHDA and CDR2 SQIVND (reference sequence). The V end was cut by 0 bases, the J end by 0 bases, with 6 bases between. The CDR3 sequence: CASSIDGLSGNTIYF. The CDR3 nucleotides read TGTGCCAGTAGTATAGACGGTCTCTCTGGAAACACCATATATTTT. The whole variable domain, filled in from reference TRBV19 and TRBJ1-3, reads DGGITQSPKYLFRKEGQNVTLSCEQNLNHDAMYWYRQDPGQGLRLIYYSQIVNDFQKGDIAEGYSVSREKKESFPLTVTSAQKNPTAFYLCASSIDGLSGNTIYFGEGSWLTVV.

This chain uses TRBV10-2 with TRBJ2-3; D is possibly TRBD1 (5 bases). The V and J ends lost 6 bases and 0 bases respectively, with 13 bases between them. The CDR3 totals 15 residues. In germline, CDR1 is WSHSY, CDR2 SAAADI. CDR3 sequence: CASRGRGGSTDTQYF. The CDR3 nucleotides are TGCGCCAGCAGAGGTAGGGGCGGTAGCACAGATACGCAGTATTTT.

The chain joins TRBV5-4 to TRBJ2-1, with a possible D match to TRBD2 (6 bases). The V gene's germline CDR1 is SGHNT and CDR2 YYREEE (reference sequence). V was clipped by 3 bases and J by 0 bases, with 10 bases between them. The CDR3 extends over 15 amino acids. CDR3 loop: CASSSGVGSYNEQFF. The CDR3 DNA reads as TGTGCCAGCAGCTCGGGGGTTGGCTCCTACAATGAGCAGTTCTTC. Looking up the rest from reference TRBV5-4 and TRBJ2-1 gives the full variable domain: ETGVTQSPTHLIKTRGQQVTLRCSSQSGHNTVSWYQQALGQGPQFIFQYYREEENGRGNFPPRFSGLQFPNYSSELNVNALELDDSALYLCASSSGVGSYNEQFFGPGTRLTVL.

The chain employs TRBV6-5 and TRBJ2-7, with 7 positions matching TRBD2. The CDR3 loop spans 13 amino acids. Per the germline V gene, CDR1 is MNHEY and CDR2 is SVGAGI. J gave up 2 bases and V 7 bases, and 5 bases lay outside the gene matches. The CDR3 DNA reads as TGTGCCAGCAACAAAGCGGGGACCTACGAGCAGTACTTC. The encoded protein is CASNKAGTYEQYF.

The J gene is TRBJ1-1, the V gene TRBV5-1; unclear D gene. This CDR3 contains 14 residues. Germline V CDR1 and CDR2: SGHRS, YFSETQ. Trimming removed 0 bases at V and 8 bases at J, with 14 bases between. CDR3 nucleotide sequence: TGCGCCAGCAGCTTGGAATCGGTAAACTCGGAAGCTTTCTTT. Protein: CASSLESVNSEAFF.

The V gene is TRBV9, the J gene TRBJ2-6, with no clear D. Trimming pared 5 bases from V and 2 bases from J, leaving 5 bases between. This CDR3 contains 13 residues. Germline V CDR1 and CDR2: SGDLS, YYNGEE. The CDR3 loop reads CASSQTGANVLTF. The DNA for the CDR3 is TGTGCCAGCAGTCAGACTGGGGCCAACGTCCTGACTTTC.

The chain is built from TRBV16 and TRBJ1-2, with 8 bases matching TRBD1. J gave up 8 bases and V 1 base, and 6 bases lay outside the gene matches. CDR3 length equals 14 residues. Germline CDR1 is KGHSY and CDR2 is FQNENV. CDR3 sequence reads: CASSQYRGFWGYTF. DNA for the CDR3: TGTGCCAGCAGCCAATACAGGGGGTTCTGGGGCTACACCTTC. Based on the CDR3 plus reference TRBV16 and TRBJ1-2, the full variable domain is GEEVAQTPKHLVRGEGQKAKLYCAPIKGHSYVFWYQQVLKNEFKFLISFQNENVFDETGMPKERFSAKCLPNSPCSLEIQATKLEDSAVYFCASSQYRGFWGYTFGSGTRLTVV.

The chain recombines TRBV21-1 with TRBJ1-2; TRBD1 is taken as the D call from the table, unchecked against the DNA. TRBV21-1 is labeled a pseudogene. The length of the CDR3 is 18 residues. The CDR3 protein is CASSFRTVPPLSNYGYTF. CDR3 bases: TGTGCCAGCAGCTTTCGGACAGTCCCCCCCCTCTCTAACTATGGCTACACCTTC.

The chain recombines TRBV28 with TRBJ2-7, with a tentative D call TRBD1 (6 bases). The V end was cut by 6 bases, the J end by 4 bases, with 13 bases between. The germline V gene has CDR1 MDHEN and CDR2 SYDVKM. The CDR3 is 13 amino acids. CDR3 amino acids: CASSPGTPYEQYF. The DNA for the CDR3 is TGTGCCAGCAGCCCTGGGACACCTTACGAGCAGTACTTC. The whole variable domain, filled in from reference TRBV28 and TRBJ2-7, reads DVKVTQSSRYLVKRTGEKVFLECVQDMDHENMFWYRQDPGLGLRLIYFSYDVKMKEKGDIPEGYSVSREKKERFSLILESASTNQTSMYLCASSPGTPYEQYFGPGTRLTVT.

The chain employs TRBV21-1 and TRBJ2-1; the D call of TRBD1 is as the table states it, not checked on the DNA. TRBV21-1 is a pseudogene segment. The CDR3 spans 20 residues. CDR3 residues: CASSKGPDTLQTLDYNEQFF. The CDR3 DNA is TGTGCCAGCAGCAAAGGTCCAGACACTTTACAAACTCTCGACTACAATGAGCAGTTCTTC.